The entry that follows covers one T cell receptor (beta chain) sequence. This sample stems from a study of blood T cell repertoires in COVID-19. Study overall: Specimens from acute and convalescent COVID-19 originated in the United States, Italy and Spain.

The study recruited people aged about 18 to 89 years across about two dozen US areas. Per the original data handling: Amplification from reference gene primers served as the basis for estimated nucleated cell counts. Sequencing was performed with immunoSEQ multiplex PCR; in TCRdb, only in-frame clones are kept and a portion is missing. V and J calls and clone size come straight from that table; D and trimming were deduced from the DNA. This table has 200,000 to 250,000 clones, approximately 81% appearing once. V was trimmed by 3 bases and J by 4 bases, leaving 9 bases between them. The germline V gene encodes CDR1 KGHSH and CDR2 LQKENI. The CDR3 runs 14 residues.

This chain joins TRBV18 and TRBJ1-4; TRBD1 is a possible D gene (5 bases). The clonotype comes from a woman aged 45 to 65 with acute COVID-19. Input material: PBMCs or T cells enriched from blood (not recorded which). The CDR3 is CASSPQGGNEKLFF. The CDR3 DNA follows: TGTGCCAGCTCACCTCAGGGTGGTAATGAAAAACTGTTTTTT.